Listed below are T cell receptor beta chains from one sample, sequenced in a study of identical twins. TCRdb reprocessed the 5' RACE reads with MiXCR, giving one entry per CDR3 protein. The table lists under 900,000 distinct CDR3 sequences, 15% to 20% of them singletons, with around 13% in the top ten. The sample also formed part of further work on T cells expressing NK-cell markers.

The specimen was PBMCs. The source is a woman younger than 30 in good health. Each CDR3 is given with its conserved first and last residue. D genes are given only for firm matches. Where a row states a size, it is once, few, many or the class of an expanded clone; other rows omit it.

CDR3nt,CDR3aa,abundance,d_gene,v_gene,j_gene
TGTGCCAGTAGTATAGATGCCCGGGTCCCCGGGGAGCTGTTTTTT,CASSIDARVPGELFF,once,.,TRBV19,TRBJ2-2
TGCAGTGCTAGAGAAGCGGGGGGGGGGCCAGATACGCAGTATTTT,CSAREAGGGPDTQYF,few,TRBD2,TRBV20-1,TRBJ2-3
TGTGCCAGCAGATTGCGGGACAGGGGTTGCTTT,CASRLRDRGCF,few,TRBD1,TRBV12-3/TRBV12-4,TRBJ1-1
TGTGCCACCAGCGGCCTTGTGGGGAAAAGGGCCAACGTCCTGACTTTC,CATSGLVGKRANVLTF,.,.,TRBV15,TRBJ2-6
TGCAGTGCTAGAGAGGCAGGGGTCCGTCTCACTGAAGCTTTCTTT,CSAREAGVRLTEAFF,.,.,TRBV20-1,TRBJ1-1
TGTGCCAGCACGGGGCATAATGAAAAACTGTTTTTT,CASTGHNEKLFF,.,.,TRBV5-6,TRBJ1-4
TGCAGTGCTAGACCCTACAGGGATTCGAATTCACCCCTCCACTTT,CSARPYRDSNSPLHF,few,.,TRBV20-1,TRBJ1-6
TGCGCCAGCAGCCAGGGGGGGGCCAATCAAGAGACCCAGTACTTC,CASSQGGANQETQYF,.,.,TRBV4-1,TRBJ2-5
TGTGCCAGCAGCTTAGGGACTAGCGGGACACCTGAGCAGTTCTTC,CASSLGTSGTPEQFF,.,TRBD2,TRBV7-9,TRBJ2-1
TGTGCCAGCATCGAACCGACTAGTTTTGGCAATGAGCAGTTCTTC,CASIEPTSFGNEQFF,.,.,TRBV7-9,TRBJ2-1